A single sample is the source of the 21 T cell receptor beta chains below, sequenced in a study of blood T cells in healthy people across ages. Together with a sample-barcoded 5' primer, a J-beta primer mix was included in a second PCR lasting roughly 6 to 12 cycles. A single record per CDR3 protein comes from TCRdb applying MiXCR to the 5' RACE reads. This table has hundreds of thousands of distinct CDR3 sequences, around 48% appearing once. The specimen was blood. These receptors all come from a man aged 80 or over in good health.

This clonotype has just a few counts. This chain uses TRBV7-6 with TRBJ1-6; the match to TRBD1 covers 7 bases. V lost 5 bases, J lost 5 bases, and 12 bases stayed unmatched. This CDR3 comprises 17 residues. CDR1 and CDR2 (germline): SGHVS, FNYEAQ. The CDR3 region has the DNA TGTGCCAGCAGCAAGACTACCGGGACAGCTAATAATTCACCCCTCCACTTT. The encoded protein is CASSKTTGTANNSPLHF.

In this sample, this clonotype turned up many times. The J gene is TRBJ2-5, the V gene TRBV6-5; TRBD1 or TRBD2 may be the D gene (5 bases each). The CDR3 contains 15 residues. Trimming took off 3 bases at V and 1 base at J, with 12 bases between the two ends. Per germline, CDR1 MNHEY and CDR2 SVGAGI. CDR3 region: CASSYGWDGQETQYF. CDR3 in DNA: TGTGCCAGCAGTTATGGCTGGGACGGCCAAGAGACCCAGTACTTC.

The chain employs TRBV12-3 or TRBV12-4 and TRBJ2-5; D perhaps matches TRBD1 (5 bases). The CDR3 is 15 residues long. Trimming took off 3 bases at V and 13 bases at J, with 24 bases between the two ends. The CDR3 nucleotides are TGTGCCAGCAGTTTGGGCAGCCTTGGACAAGAGGCCCGGTACTTC. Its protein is CASSLGSLGQEARYF.

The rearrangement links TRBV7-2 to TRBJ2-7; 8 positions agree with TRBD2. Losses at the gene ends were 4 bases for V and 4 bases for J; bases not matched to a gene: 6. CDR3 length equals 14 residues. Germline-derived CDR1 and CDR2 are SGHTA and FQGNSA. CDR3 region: CASSWSGGRYEQYF. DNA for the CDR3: TGTGCCAGCAGCTGGAGCGGGGGTCGGTACGAGCAGTACTTC.

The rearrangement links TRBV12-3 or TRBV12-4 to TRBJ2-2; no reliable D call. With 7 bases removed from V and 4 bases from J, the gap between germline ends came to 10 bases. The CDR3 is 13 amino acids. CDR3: CASNINPTGELFF. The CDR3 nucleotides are TGTGCCAGCAACATAAATCCCACCGGGGAGCTGTTTTTT.

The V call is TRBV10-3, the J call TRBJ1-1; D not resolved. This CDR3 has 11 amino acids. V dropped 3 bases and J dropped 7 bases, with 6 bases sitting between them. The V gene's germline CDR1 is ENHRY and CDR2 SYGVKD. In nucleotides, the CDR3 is TGTGCCATCAGTGATGAGGATGAAGCTTTCTTT. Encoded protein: CAISDEDEAFF.

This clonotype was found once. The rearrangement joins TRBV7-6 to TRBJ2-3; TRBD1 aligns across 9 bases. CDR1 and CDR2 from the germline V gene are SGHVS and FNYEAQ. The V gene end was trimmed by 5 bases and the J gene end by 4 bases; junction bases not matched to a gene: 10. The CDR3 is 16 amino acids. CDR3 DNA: TGTGCCAGCAGCCCGGGACAGGGAGGGACGGCAGATACGCAGTATTTT. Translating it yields CASSPGQGGTADTQYF.

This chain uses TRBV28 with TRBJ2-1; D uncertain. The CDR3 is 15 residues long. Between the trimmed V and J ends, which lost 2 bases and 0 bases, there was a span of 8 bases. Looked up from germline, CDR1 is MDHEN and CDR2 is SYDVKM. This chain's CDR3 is CASSLRANSYNEQFF. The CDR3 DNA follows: TGTGCCAGCAGTTTAAGGGCAAACTCCTACAATGAGCAGTTCTTC.

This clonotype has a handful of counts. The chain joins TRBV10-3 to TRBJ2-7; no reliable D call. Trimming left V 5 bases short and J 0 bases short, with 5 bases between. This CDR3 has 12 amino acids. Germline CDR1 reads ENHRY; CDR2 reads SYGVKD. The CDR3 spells CAISLDSYEQYF. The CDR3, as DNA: TGTGCCATCAGTTTGGACTCCTACGAGCAGTACTTC.

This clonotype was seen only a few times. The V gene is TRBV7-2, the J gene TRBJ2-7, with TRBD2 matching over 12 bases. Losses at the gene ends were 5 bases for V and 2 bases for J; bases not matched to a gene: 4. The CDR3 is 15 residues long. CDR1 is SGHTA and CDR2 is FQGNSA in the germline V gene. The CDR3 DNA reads TGTGCCAGCAGCATGGGACTAGCGGGTACCTACGAGCAGTACTTC. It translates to CASSMGLAGTYEQYF.

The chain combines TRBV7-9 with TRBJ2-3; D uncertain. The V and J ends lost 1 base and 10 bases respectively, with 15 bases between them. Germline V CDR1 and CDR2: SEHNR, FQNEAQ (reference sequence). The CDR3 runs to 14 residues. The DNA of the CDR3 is TGTGCCAGCAGCTTAGAGGGTTCGGGTTGTGCGCAGTATTTT. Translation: CASSLEGSGCAQYF. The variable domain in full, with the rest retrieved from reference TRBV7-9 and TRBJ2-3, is DTGVSQNPRHKITKRGQNVTFRCDPISEHNRLYWYRQTLGQGPEFLTYFQNEAQLEKSRLLSDRFSAERPKGSFSTLEIQRTEQGDSAMYLCASSLEGSGCAQYFGPGTRLTVL.

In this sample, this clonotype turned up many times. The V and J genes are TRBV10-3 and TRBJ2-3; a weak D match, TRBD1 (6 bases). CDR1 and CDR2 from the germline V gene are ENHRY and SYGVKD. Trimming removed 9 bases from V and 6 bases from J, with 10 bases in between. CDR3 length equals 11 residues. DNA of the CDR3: TGTGCCATGGGGGCCTCTGATACGCAGTATTTT. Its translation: CAMGASDTQYF.

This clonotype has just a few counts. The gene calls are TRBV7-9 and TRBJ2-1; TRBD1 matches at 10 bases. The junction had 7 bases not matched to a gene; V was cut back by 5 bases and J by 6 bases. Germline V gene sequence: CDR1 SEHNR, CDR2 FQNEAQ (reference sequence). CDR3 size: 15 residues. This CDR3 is CASSRGQGLPNEQFF. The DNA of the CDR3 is TGTGCCAGCAGCCGGGGACAGGGGCTACCCAATGAGCAGTTCTTC.

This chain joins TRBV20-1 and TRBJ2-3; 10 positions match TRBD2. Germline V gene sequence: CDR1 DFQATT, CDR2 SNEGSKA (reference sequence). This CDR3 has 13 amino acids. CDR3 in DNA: TGCAGGCTAGCGGGAGTGAGCACAGATACGCAGTATTTT. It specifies CRLAGVSTDTQYF.

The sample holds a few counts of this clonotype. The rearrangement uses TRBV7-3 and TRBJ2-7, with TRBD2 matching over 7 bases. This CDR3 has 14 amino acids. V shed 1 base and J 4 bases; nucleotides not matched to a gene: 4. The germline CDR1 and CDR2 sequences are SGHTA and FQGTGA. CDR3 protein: CASSLNGGGYEQYF. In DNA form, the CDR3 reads TGTGCCAGCAGCTTAAATGGGGGAGGGTACGAGCAGTACTTC.

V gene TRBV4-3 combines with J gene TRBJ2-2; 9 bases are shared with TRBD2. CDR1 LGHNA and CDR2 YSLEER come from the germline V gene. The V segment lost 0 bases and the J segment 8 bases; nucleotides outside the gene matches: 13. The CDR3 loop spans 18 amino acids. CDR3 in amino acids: CASSQETLTSGVVGELFF. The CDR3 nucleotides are TGCGCCAGCAGCCAAGAAACTCTGACTAGCGGAGTGGTGGGGGAGCTGTTTTTT.

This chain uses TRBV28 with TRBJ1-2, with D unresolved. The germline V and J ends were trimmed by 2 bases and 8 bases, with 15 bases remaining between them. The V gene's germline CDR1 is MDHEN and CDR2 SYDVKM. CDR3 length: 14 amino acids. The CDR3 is CASSLMDGVRGYTF. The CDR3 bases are TGTGCCAGCAGTTTAATGGACGGTGTGAGGGGCTACACCTTC.

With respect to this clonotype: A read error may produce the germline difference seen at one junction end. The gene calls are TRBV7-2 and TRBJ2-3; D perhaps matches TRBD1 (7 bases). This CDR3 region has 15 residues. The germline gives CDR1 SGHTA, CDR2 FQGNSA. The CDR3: CASSTQGGDTDTQYF. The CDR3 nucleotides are TGTGCCAGTAGCACCCAGGGGGGAGACACAGACACGCAGTATTTT.

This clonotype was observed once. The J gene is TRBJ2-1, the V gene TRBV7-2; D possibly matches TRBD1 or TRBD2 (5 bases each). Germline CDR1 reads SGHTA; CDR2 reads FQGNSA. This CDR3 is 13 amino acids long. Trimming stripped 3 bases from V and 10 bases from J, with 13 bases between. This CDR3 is CASSFGASMEQFF. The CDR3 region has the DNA TGTGCCAGCAGCTTCGGGGCCTCCATGGAGCAGTTCTTC.

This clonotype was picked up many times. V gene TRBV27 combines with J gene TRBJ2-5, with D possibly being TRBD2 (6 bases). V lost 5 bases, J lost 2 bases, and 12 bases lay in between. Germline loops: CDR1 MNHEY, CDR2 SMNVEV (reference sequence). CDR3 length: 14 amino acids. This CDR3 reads CASSLGGRQETQYF. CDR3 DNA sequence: TGTGCCAGCAGTCTCGGGGGTAGACAAGAGACCCAGTACTTC.

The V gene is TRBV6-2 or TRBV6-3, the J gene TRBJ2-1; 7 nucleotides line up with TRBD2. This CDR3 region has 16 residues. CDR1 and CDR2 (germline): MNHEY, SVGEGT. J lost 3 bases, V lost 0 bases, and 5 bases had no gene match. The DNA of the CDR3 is TGTGCCAGCAGTTACTCGGACGGGAGGAGCTACAATGAGCAGTTCTTC. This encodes CASSYSDGRSYNEQFF.